What follows describes a single TCR beta chain. In the authors' workflow: Amplifying reference gene primers gave estimates of nucleated cell counts. The repertoire was sequenced with immunoSEQ multiplex PCR; TCRdb's copy has only in-frame clones and lacks some. Clone size and the V and J calls come from that table; the DNA yielded D and trimming. In the table there are approximately 300,000 clones, 88% of which are singletons. The data derive from a study of blood T cell repertoires in COVID-19. The clonotype originates from a woman aged 25 to 45 with COVID-19, enrolled during active disease. Sample: peripheral blood.

The CDR3, as DNA: TGTGCCAGCAGCTTAGCCGGGACTAGCGGGGGTCGGGGTACGCAGTATTTT. It specifies CASSLAGTSGGRGTQYF. The chain uses TRBV7-8 and TRBJ2-3; 14 bases agree with TRBD2. V lost 0 bases, J lost 8 bases, and 7 bases stayed unmatched. The CDR3 loop spans 17 amino acids. Germline assignment: CDR1 SGHVS and CDR2 FQNEAQ.